This is a list of T cell receptor beta chains from one sample in a study of blood T cell repertoires in COVID-19. The table came from immunoSEQ multiplex PCR; TCRdb's copy has only in-frame clones and leaves some out. The sample consists of fewer than 85,000 clones, roughly 80% of them appearing once. The sequenced sample was peripheral blood. The receptor source for this set is a human donor in a cohort sampled during active COVID-19. The CDR3 runs from the conserved cysteine through the conserved F or W. Fields, in order: V gene, J gene, clone size, D gene, CDR3 protein, CDR3 DNA. A D gene is named only where the DNA matches it firmly. Expanded clones get a size class; other rows say once, few or many, or leave the size out.

TRBV10-2	TRBJ2-7	NA	NA	CASSGATGYGEQYF	TGCGCCAGCAGTGGGGCAACAGGGTACGGCGAGCAGTACTTC
TRBV5-1	TRBJ1-2	once	TRBD1	CASSSGSQGVSGYTF	TGCGCCAGCAGCTCGGGGTCCCAGGGGGTGAGTGGCTACACCTTC
TRBV5-1	TRBJ2-1	NA	TRBD1	CASSPTGQPFDEQFF	TGCGCCAGCAGCCCGACGGGACAGCCTTTTGATGAGCAGTTCTTC
TRBV28	TRBJ2-7	NA	TRBD1	CASSRPDRVDEQYF	TGTGCCAGCAGTAGACCGGACAGGGTCGACGAGCAGTACTTC
TRBV9	TRBJ1-1	NA	NA	CASSIDAGGLTEAFF	TGTGCCAGCAGCATCGACGCCGGGGGGCTTACTGAAGCTTTCTTT
TRBV7-6	TRBJ2-7	NA	TRBD1	CASSLDRGAYEQYF	TGTGCCAGCAGCTTAGACAGGGGAGCCTACGAGCAGTACTTC
TRBV11-3	TRBJ2-2	few	TRBD1	CASSPRTGGTGELFF	TGTGCCAGCAGCCCGCGAACAGGGGGCACCGGGGAGCTGTTTTTT
TRBV5-1	TRBJ1-1	few	NA	CASTRGEHTEAFF	TGCGCCAGCACCCGGGGAGAGCACACTGAAGCTTTCTTT
TRBV5-1	TRBJ1-1	NA	NA	CASSAGVEAFF	TGCGCCAGCAGCGCAGGGGTGGAAGCTTTCTTT
TRBV10-3	TRBJ1-1	NA	NA	CATRENTEAFF	TGTGCCACACGGGAGAACACTGAAGCTTTCTTT
TRBV5-4	TRBJ2-3	NA	NA	CASSLEQGWGTDTQYF	TGTGCCAGCAGCTTGGAACAGGGTTGGGGTACAGATACGCAGTATTTT
TRBV19	TRBJ2-6	NA	NA	CASSMRPGSGANVLTF	TGTGCCAGTAGTATGCGTCCCGGGTCTGGGGCCAACGTCCTGACTTTC
TRBV11-1	TRBJ1-5	NA	NA	CASSADRSSTQHF	TGTGCCAGCAGCGCTGACAGGTCATCTACCCAGCATTTT
TRBV10-2	TRBJ2-7	NA	TRBD1	CASSESRGLYEQYF	TGCGCCAGCAGTGAGAGCAGGGGGCTATACGAGCAGTACTTC
TRBV3-1/TRBV3-2	TRBJ2-7	NA	TRBD1	CASSQRGQGRYEQYF	TGTGCCAGCAGCCAACGAGGACAGGGGCGCTACGAGCAGTACTTC
TRBV28	TRBJ1-1	NA	TRBD1	CASSQGTGGYTEAFF	TGTGCCAGCAGTCAAGGGACAGGGGGGTACACTGAAGCTTTCTTT
TRBV6-1	TRBJ2-7	once	TRBD1	CASSAWSGQGIYEQYF	TGTGCCAGCAGTGCATGGAGTGGACAGGGAATTTACGAGCAGTACTTC
TRBV20-1	TRBJ2-5	NA	NA	CSGIRGETQYF	TGCAGTGGTATCAGGGGAGAGACCCAGTACTTC
TRBV29-1	TRBJ2-3	NA	TRBD2	CSVRAGGSTDTQYF	TGCAGCGTTCGTGCGGGGGGTAGCACAGATACGCAGTATTTT
TRBV3-1/TRBV3-2	TRBJ2-7	NA	NA	CASSNLGQSSYEQYF	TGTGCCAGCAGCAATCTAGGCCAAAGCTCCTACGAGCAGTACTTC
TRBV7-9	TRBJ2-3	once	TRBD1	CASSPRDRISPWTDTQYF	TGTGCCAGCAGCCCTAGGGACAGGATAAGCCCCTGGACAGATACGCAGTATTTT
TRBV18	TRBJ2-6	once	TRBD1	CASSPTGASGANVLTF	TGTGCCAGCTCACCCACAGGGGCCTCTGGGGCCAACGTCCTGACTTTC
TRBV19	TRBJ2-1	once	TRBD2	CASTHPGLAGSSYNEQFF	TGTGCCAGTACCCACCCGGGGCTAGCGGGGAGCTCCTACAATGAGCAGTTCTTC
TRBV21-1	TRBJ1-4	NA	NA	CASSVGSFATNEKLFF	TGTGCCAGCAGCGTCGGTTCTTTTGCAACTAATGAAAAACTGTTTTTT
TRBV29-1	TRBJ1-2	NA	TRBD1	CSAKTGTAFYGYTF	TGCAGCGCCAAGACCGGGACAGCATTCTATGGCTACACCTTC
TRBV5-1	TRBJ2-7	NA	NA	CASSLGPSRDEQYF	TGCGCCAGCAGCTTGGGGCCCTCCAGGGACGAGCAGTACTTC
TRBV11-2	TRBJ2-3	NA	NA	CASSPQGPWSTDTQYF	TGTGCCAGCAGCCCCCAGGGCCCCTGGAGCACAGATACGCAGTATTTT
TRBV12-3/TRBV12-4	TRBJ2-7	NA	NA	CASSYSHSYEQYF	TGTGCCAGCAGTTACAGTCACTCCTACGAGCAGTACTTC
TRBV11-3	TRBJ2-1	NA	NA	CASSPFDRTYNEQFF	TGTGCCAGCAGTCCTTTTGACAGAACCTACAATGAGCAGTTCTTC
TRBV5-6	TRBJ2-7	NA	NA	CASSLSPGAGSEQYF	TGTGCCAGCAGCTTATCCCCGGGTGCAGGGTCCGAGCAGTACTTC
TRBV5-1	TRBJ2-1	NA	TRBD1	CASRGQEVEQFF	TGCGCCAGCAGGGGACAGGAGGTAGAGCAGTTCTTC
TRBV6-4	TRBJ2-3	NA	NA	CASSVEGSTDTQYF	TGTGCCAGCAGTGTGGAGGGGAGCACAGATACGCAGTATTTT
TRBV5-4	TRBJ2-5	NA	TRBD2	CASSLVAGERETQYF	TGTGCCAGCAGCTTAGTAGCGGGGGAACGAGAGACCCAGTACTTC
TRBV4-3	TRBJ1-4	NA	NA	CASSQGLREREKLFF	TGCGCCAGCAGCCAAGGCCTCAGGGAACGAGAAAAACTGTTTTTT
TRBV5-1	TRBJ2-7	NA	TRBD1	CASSPGTGDFYEQYF	TGCGCCAGCAGCCCGGGGACAGGGGATTTCTACGAGCAGTACTTC
TRBV6-2/TRBV6-3	TRBJ2-3	NA	NA	CASSYSRAGRTDTQYF	TGTGCCAGCAGTTACTCGCGGGCGGGTAGGACAGATACGCAGTATTTT
TRBV28	TRBJ2-7	NA	NA	CASSLLTGVMYF	TGTGCCAGCAGTTTATTAACAGGAGTTATGTACTTC
TRBV18	TRBJ1-4	NA	TRBD1	CASSRDRGPEKLFF	TGTGCCAGCTCCCGGGACAGGGGGCCTGAAAAACTGTTTTTT
TRBV6-6	TRBJ1-2	NA	NA	CASTRINYGYTF	TGTGCCAGTACACGAATTAACTATGGCTACACCTTC
TRBV5-1	TRBJ1-2	NA	TRBD1	CASSPRTGDGYTF	TGCGCCAGCAGCCCCCGGACAGGGGATGGCTACACCTTC
TRBV25-1	TRBJ2-7	NA	NA	CASSPTGGGSYEQYF	TGTGCCAGCAGTCCTACAGGGGGGGGGTCCTACGAGCAGTACTTC
TRBV4-1	TRBJ2-7	NA	TRBD1	CASSPAGTGGYEQYF	TGCGCCAGCAGTCCGGCCGGGACAGGGGGCTACGAGCAGTACTTC
TRBV5-4	TRBJ2-3	NA	TRBD2	CASSSATSGGFTDTQYF	TGTGCCAGCAGCTCGGCAACTAGCGGGGGATTCACAGATACGCAGTATTTT
TRBV5-1	TRBJ2-7	NA	NA	CASSPLQRLEEQYF	TGCGCCAGCAGCCCTCTTCAGCGGTTAGAGGAGCAGTACTTC
TRBV6-5	TRBJ1-3	NA	NA	CASRPFRNSGNTIYF	TGTGCCAGCAGACCCTTCAGGAACTCTGGAAACACCATATATTTT
TRBV4-1	TRBJ2-3	once	NA	CASSQAQSTDTQYF	TGCGCCAGCAGCCAAGCTCAGAGCACAGATACGCAGTATTTT
TRBV3-1/TRBV3-2	TRBJ1-5	NA	TRBD1	CASSHAGQGNQPQHF	TGTGCCAGCAGCCATGCGGGACAGGGGAATCAGCCCCAGCATTTT
TRBV7-2	TRBJ2-1	NA	TRBD2	CASSLALAGSEQFF	TGTGCCAGCAGCTTAGCACTAGCGGGCAGTGAGCAGTTCTTC
TRBV11-3	TRBJ1-1	NA	NA	CASSLDRWRAGDTEAFF	TGTGCCAGCAGCTTAGATCGTTGGAGGGCGGGGGACACTGAAGCTTTCTTT
TRBV28	TRBJ2-2	NA	TRBD2	CASKTSGANTGELFF	TGTGCCAGCAAGACTAGCGGGGCGAACACCGGGGAGCTGTTTTTT
TRBV28	TRBJ1-2	NA	TRBD1	CASRPGGALGYTF	TGTGCCAGCAGGCCAGGGGGCGCCTTAGGCTACACCTTC
TRBV6-5	TRBJ1-2	NA	NA	CASSRDRRRFYGYTF	TGTGCCAGCAGTCGTGACAGGCGGAGATTCTATGGCTACACCTTC
TRBV11-2	TRBJ1-6	NA	TRBD1	CASSHTYRGPAPLHF	TGTGCCAGCAGCCACACCTACAGGGGTCCTGCACCCCTCCACTTT
TRBV9	TRBJ2-2	few	NA	CASSRNTGELFF	TGTGCCAGCAGCCGTAACACCGGGGAGCTGTTTTTT
TRBV10-3	TRBJ2-7	NA	NA	CAISELKDWGRDEQYF	TGTGCCATCAGTGAGTTGAAGGACTGGGGTAGGGACGAGCAGTACTTC